What follows are 19 T cell receptor beta chains derived from one specimen sequenced in a study of OX40 agonist ivuxolimab in advanced cancers. The data were produced by immunoSEQ multiplex PCR, yet TCRdb's version contains in-frame clones alone and is incomplete. The sample holds 55,000 to 80,000 clones; about 88% are singletons and the top ten take about 1%. This specimen was CD4+ or CD8+ T cells sorted from blood, taken in a trial of the OX40 agonist ivuxolimab. The receptors here all came from an adult with an advanced solid tumor such as melanoma, head and neck, liver or kidney cancer.

This chain uses TRBV11-2 with TRBJ2-3; unclear D gene. Trimming shortened V by 1 base and J by 0 bases, and 8 bases separated the two germline ends. This CDR3 contains 15 residues. Germline CDR1 SGHAT, CDR2 FQNNGV. The CDR3 nucleotides are TGTGCCAGCAGCTTAGCCTACACTAGCACAGATACGCAGTATTTT. Translated, it gives CASSLAYTSTDTQYF.

The V gene is TRBV19, the J gene TRBJ1-2; weak D call: TRBD1 (5 bases). V was shortened by 5 bases and J by 4 bases, with 11 bases between the two germline ends. The CDR3 is 13 residues long. Germline V gene sequence: CDR1 LNHDA, CDR2 SQIVND (reference sequence). CDR3 bases: TGTGCCAGTAGTCCCCAGGGCTCCTATGGCTACACCTTC. Protein product: CASSPQGSYGYTF.

The chain has TRBV28 and TRBJ1-2; D not certain. Germline values: CDR1 MDHEN, CDR2 SYDVKM. V dropped 6 bases and J dropped 4 bases, with 9 bases sitting between them. There are 12 residues in the CDR3. CDR3 nucleotides: TGTGCCAGCAGGTCGGGAATCTATGGCTACACCTTC. Encoded protein: CASRSGIYGYTF.

The chain couples TRBV19 to TRBJ1-5; D remains ambiguous. Germline V lookup: CDR1 LNHDA, CDR2 SQIVND (reference sequence). CDR3 length equals 15 residues. Trimming stripped 3 bases from V and 0 bases from J, with 9 bases between. The CDR3 protein is CASSIHGVSNQPQHF. CDR3 DNA sequence: TGTGCCAGTAGTATTCACGGGGTTAGCAATCAGCCCCAGCATTTT.

In DNA, the CDR3 is TGTGCCAGCAGGCCGGGACAGCTGAACACTGAAGCTTTCTTT. Translated, it gives CASRPGQLNTEAFF. This sequence joins TRBV28 and TRBJ1-1; 7 nucleotides align to TRBD1. This CDR3 comprises 14 residues. Germline CDR1 is MDHEN and CDR2 is SYDVKM. Trimming at V came to 6 bases and at J to 0 bases, leaving 4 bases not matched to a gene.

The V call is TRBV5-5, the J call TRBJ1-5; D is unresolved. Between the trimmed V and J ends, which lost 4 bases and 3 bases, there was a span of 14 bases. This CDR3 spans 15 amino acids. The germline V gene encodes CDR1 SGHKS and CDR2 YYEKEE (reference sequence). In nucleotides, the CDR3 is TGTGCCAGCAGCCCTCTATCATATATCAATCAGCCCCAGCATTTT. It codes for CASSPLSYINQPQHF. The full variable domain, rest sourced from reference TRBV5-5 and TRBJ1-5, is DAGVTQSPTHLIKTRGQQVTLRCSPISGHKSVSWYQQVLGQGPQFIFQYYEKEERGRGNFPDRFSARQFPNYSSELNVNALLLGDSALYLCASSPLSYINQPQHFGDGTRLSIL.

This CDR3 is CASRTGTSVGEQYF. In DNA, the CDR3 is TGTGCCAGCAGAACCGGGACTAGCGTCGGAGAGCAGTACTTC. J is TRBJ2-7 and V is TRBV2; 10 positions match TRBD2. J gave up 7 bases and V 6 bases, and 9 bases lay outside the gene matches. Germline V gene data show CDR1 as SNHLY and CDR2 as FYNNEI. There are 14 residues in the CDR3.

This chain connects TRBV5-1 to TRBJ2-3; D is unclear. The CDR3 runs 11 residues. Germline-derived CDR1 and CDR2 are SGHRS and YFSETQ. Trimming shortened V by 1 base and J by 8 bases, and 5 bases separated the two germline ends. The CDR3 protein is CASSLFATQYF. The CDR3 DNA reads TGCGCCAGCAGCTTGTTTGCTACGCAGTATTTT.

The chain employs TRBV29-1 and TRBJ2-1; the match to TRBD2 covers 8 bases. This CDR3 is built from 17 residues. Germline V gene lookup returns CDR1 SQVTM and CDR2 ANQGSEA. Trimming removed 3 bases from V and 4 bases from J; junction bases left unmatched: 14. Written as DNA, the CDR3 is TGCAGCGTTGACCCTCCCTCCGGGACTAGGGGGTACAATGAGCAGTTCTTC. It yields the protein CSVDPPSGTRGYNEQFF.

This clone appeared once. The rearrangement uses TRBV6-6 and TRBJ1-1; D is undetermined. The V end was cut by 5 bases, the J end by 1 base, with 2 bases between. CDR3 length equals 11 residues. Germline V gives CDR1 MNHNY, CDR2 SVGAGI (reference sequence). The CDR3 nucleotides read TGTGCCAGCAGTCGGAACACTGAAGCTTTCTTT. This encodes CASSRNTEAFF.

The V and J genes are TRBV5-4 and TRBJ2-5; possible D gene TRBD2, 6 bases. The CDR3 runs 13 residues. CDR1 and CDR2 from the germline V gene are SGHNT and YYREEE (reference sequence). Trimming stripped 5 bases from V and 0 bases from J, with 8 bases between. The CDR3, as DNA: TGTGCCAGCAGTCCGGGAGACCAAGAGACCCAGTACTTC. Translating gives CASSPGDQETQYF.

V usage is TRBV9 and J usage is TRBJ2-3; 16 nucleotides match TRBD2. The CDR3 totals 17 residues. V lost 4 bases to trimming and J lost 3 bases; unmatched junction nucleotides: 5. Germline V lookup: CDR1 SGDLS, CDR2 YYNGEE. The CDR3 sequence is CASSPGLAGGMTDTQYF. In DNA, the CDR3 is TGTGCCAGCAGCCCGGGACTAGCGGGAGGGATGACAGATACGCAGTATTTT.

This rearrangement joins TRBV2 to TRBJ2-3, with 8 bases aligning to TRBD2. The CDR3 totals 16 residues. CDR1 SNHLY and CDR2 FYNNEI come from the germline V gene. With V trimmed by 7 bases and J by 0 bases, 9 bases remained unmatched. DNA of the CDR3: TGTGCCAGCACCAGGTCACTAGCGGCTAGCACAGATACGCAGTATTTT. It codes for CASTRSLAASTDTQYF.

The rearrangement links TRBV29-1 to TRBJ2-1; 9 nucleotides match TRBD2. The CDR3 contains 15 residues. The V and J ends lost 7 bases and 9 bases, in that order; junction bases with no gene match: 16. Germline V CDR1 and CDR2: SQVTM, ANQGSEA. DNA of the CDR3: TGCAGCGGTTGGGATAGCGGGAGCGGATGGGGTGAGCAGTTCTTC. Its protein is CSGWDSGSGWGEQFF.

The chain links TRBV18 to TRBJ2-6, with D unresolved. The germline V gene has CDR1 KGHSH and CDR2 LQKENI. The V end lost 5 bases, the J end lost 3 bases, and 5 bases lay between the germline ends. This CDR3 comprises 13 residues. This CDR3 reads CASSVGGANVLTF. The CDR3 DNA follows: TGTGCCAGCTCAGTAGGTGGGGCCAACGTCCTGACTTTC.

In its sample, this clone was seen once. The V call is TRBV28, the J call TRBJ2-5, with TRBD1 matching 9 bases. Trimming at V came to 5 bases and at J to 7 bases, leaving 8 bases not matched to a gene. The germline CDR1 and CDR2 sequences are MDHEN and SYDVKM. The CDR3 extends over 14 amino acids. The CDR3 spells CASSNRDRDWTQYF. CDR3 DNA sequence: TGTGCCAGCAGTAACCGGGACAGGGATTGGACCCAGTACTTC. The full variable domain, completed using reference TRBV28 and TRBJ2-5, is DVKVTQSSRYLVKRTGEKVFLECVQDMDHENMFWYRQDPGLGLRLIYFSYDVKMKEKGDIPEGYSVSREKKERFSLILESASTNQTSMYLCASSNRDRDWTQYFGPGTRLLVL.

This clone was picked up a small number of times. The V and J genes are TRBV5-1 and TRBJ1-5; TRBD1 might be the D (5 bases). The germline gives CDR1 SGHRS, CDR2 YFSETQ. CDR3 size: 15 residues. Trimming cost V 0 bases and J 0 bases, with 7 bases left between them. The CDR3 here is CASSLGGSSNQPQHF. DNA of the CDR3: TGCGCCAGCAGCTTGGGGGGCTCTAGCAATCAGCCCCAGCATTTT.

V and J are TRBV25-1 and TRBJ2-1; possibly TRBD2 for D (5 bases). Germline CDR1 MGHDK, CDR2 SYGVNS. The CDR3 has 16 residues. Trimming stripped 8 bases from V and 1 base from J, with 18 bases between. CDR3 amino acids: CASRSLEGESYNEQFF. CDR3 sequence (DNA): TGTGCCAGCCGGAGCCTAGAGGGAGAATCCTACAATGAGCAGTTCTTC.

The chain employs TRBV9 and TRBJ2-7; 9 bases line up with TRBD1. The CDR3 runs to 16 residues. V lost 6 bases and J lost 2; bases outside the gene matches: 12. Germline V gene lookup returns CDR1 SGDLS and CDR2 YYNGEE. The CDR3 bases are TGTGCCAGCACCCCGGGACAGGGTGGATCTACCTACGAGCAGTACTTC. It codes for CASTPGQGGSTYEQYF.